A single sample is the source of the 29 T cell receptor beta chains below, sequenced in a study of blood T cell repertoires in COVID-19. Measured with immunoSEQ multiplex PCR; TCRdb has only the in-frame clones, and not every one. The sample lists a few hundred thousand clones, around 84% seen once, with approximately 4.1% in the top ten. Sequencing was performed on PBMCs or T cells enriched from blood (not recorded which). The receptors here all came from a young man who had recovered from COVID-19.

V and J are TRBV7-9 and TRBJ1-2, with 7 bases identical to TRBD1. V dropped 4 bases and J dropped 8; count of bases not matched to a gene: 16. The CDR3 has 16 amino acids. Germline values: CDR1 SEHNR, CDR2 FQNEAQ (reference sequence). The DNA of the CDR3 is TGTGCCAGCAGCTATTCGGAGACAGGGACCGTTGGCGGCTACACCTTC. Protein product: CASSYSETGTVGGYTF.

V is TRBV25-1 and J is TRBJ1-1; no definite D call. Looked up from germline, CDR1 is MGHDK and CDR2 is SYGVNS. V dropped 1 base and J dropped 5 bases, with 8 bases sitting between them. The CDR3 length is 13 residues. The CDR3 is CASSEWEGTEAFF. For the CDR3, the DNA is TGTGCCAGCAGTGAATGGGAGGGAACTGAAGCTTTCTTT.

This chain joins TRBV18 and TRBJ2-3; 8 bases align to TRBD2. The germline V gene encodes CDR1 KGHSH and CDR2 LQKENI. The CDR3 runs 14 residues. With 4 bases clipped from V and 7 bases from J, the junction kept 7 bases outside the gene matches. As DNA, the CDR3 is TGTGCCAGCTCACTCCGGGGGGGCCCGAATACGCAGTATTTT. Residues: CASSLRGGPNTQYF.

CDR3 sequence reads: CASSLLAGSYNEQFF. The CDR3 region has the DNA TGTGCCAGCAGCTTGTTAGCGGGGTCCTACAATGAGCAGTTCTTC. The chain couples TRBV11-2 to TRBJ2-1, with TRBD2 matching 8 bases. V was pared by 3 bases and J by 1 base, with 2 bases of the junction left unmatched. Germline CDR1 is SGHAT and CDR2 is FQNNGV. There are 15 residues in the CDR3.

This clone was seen once. CDR3 coding DNA: TGTGCCAGCAGTATACCGGGTCTCCTAGGAGAAAAACTGTTTTTT. As protein: CASSIPGLLGEKLFF. The gene calls are TRBV2 and TRBJ1-4; D gene unclear. This CDR3 spans 15 amino acids. Germline-derived CDR1 and CDR2 are SNHLY and FYNNEI. Deletions cut 5 bases from V and 8 bases from J, with 18 bases between.

The rearrangement links TRBV28 to TRBJ2-3, with TRBD2 identical over 9 bases. Germline CDR1 reads MDHEN; CDR2 reads SYDVKM. The CDR3 is made up of 15 amino acids. The V and J ends lost 5 bases and 2 bases, in that order; junction bases with no gene match: 5. DNA for the CDR3: TGTGCCAGCAGTCCGAGCGGGGGGCCCACAGATACGCAGTATTTT. Its protein product is CASSPSGGPTDTQYF.

V usage is TRBV3-1 (or the pseudogene TRBV3-2) and J usage is TRBJ2-2, with 13 nucleotides matching TRBD2. Unmatched junction bases numbered 3, after V lost 8 bases and J lost 0 bases. CDR1 is LGHDT, CDR2 YNNKEL, per germline (reference sequence). The CDR3 runs to 16 residues. The CDR3 loop is CASALAGGPNTGELFF. The DNA for the CDR3 is TGTGCCAGCGCACTAGCGGGGGGGCCGAACACCGGGGAGCTGTTTTTT.

The sample holds one count of this clone. The chain combines TRBV24-1 with TRBJ2-5; D perhaps matches TRBD2 (6 bases). The V end was cut by 0 bases, the J end by 4 bases, with 14 bases between. This CDR3 is built from 16 residues. Germline loops: CDR1 KGHDR, CDR2 SFDVKD. Here the CDR3 reads CATSDLTSWGSETQYF. The CDR3 DNA is TGTGCCACCAGTGATTTGACTAGCTGGGGGTCAGAGACCCAGTACTTC.

In regard to this clone: The junction differs from germline at one of its ends, possibly a read error. V gene TRBV7-7 combines with J gene TRBJ1-3; D is ambiguous. The germline V gene encodes CDR1 SSHAT and CDR2 FNYEAQ (reference sequence). This CDR3 region has 15 residues. CDR3 nucleotide sequence: TGTGCTAGCAGCTGTACCAGATTCTCTGGAAACACCATATATTTT. Its protein product is CASSCTRFSGNTIYF.

This clone appeared once. The chain links TRBV7-2 to TRBJ2-7; D gene unclear. The CDR3 is made up of 13 amino acids. With 2 bases removed from V and 7 bases from J, the gap between germline ends came to 12 bases. Germline V CDR1 and CDR2: SGHTA, FQGNSA. In nucleotides, the CDR3 is TGTGCCAGCAGCTTACTCGTAGTCAGGGAGCAGTACTTC. This encodes CASSLLVVREQYF.

The rearrangement links TRBV9 to TRBJ2-1; D perhaps matches TRBD2 (6 bases). With 0 bases removed from V and 6 bases from J, the gap between germline ends came to 10 bases. This CDR3 is built from 14 residues. CDR1 is SGDLS and CDR2 is YYNGEE in the germline V gene. The CDR3 sequence: CASSVGAGPNEQFF. The CDR3 region has the DNA TGTGCCAGCAGCGTAGGTGCGGGGCCCAATGAGCAGTTCTTC.

This chain connects TRBV12-3 or TRBV12-4 to TRBJ2-5, with D maybe TRBD1 (5 bases). The CDR3 length is 12 residues. Trimming pared 6 bases from V and 5 bases from J, leaving 10 bases between. CDR3 sequence (DNA): TGTGCCAGCAGCCACAGGCTGGAGACCCAGTACTTC. This translates into CASSHRLETQYF.

A few counts support this clone. V gene TRBV14 combines with J gene TRBJ1-1; D may be TRBD1 (5 bases). The CDR3 length is 14 residues. Germline CDR1 is SGHDN and CDR2 is FVKESK. V shed 3 bases and J shed 1 base, with 9 bases lying between them. CDR3 DNA: TGTGCCAGCAGCCAGACGACAGAGAACACTGAAGCTTTCTTT. Translation: CASSQTTENTEAFF.

The chain has TRBV7-6 and TRBJ1-3, with D maybe TRBD1 (5 bases). Germline lookup yields CDR1 SGHVS and CDR2 FNYEAQ. The CDR3 loop spans 15 amino acids. The germline V and J ends were trimmed by 4 bases and 1 base, with 11 bases remaining between them. CDR3 in amino acids: CASSSNRGSGNTIYF. Written as DNA, the CDR3 is TGTGCCAGCAGCTCAAATAGGGGTTCTGGAAACACCATATATTTT.

This clone was counted once. V and J are TRBV1 and TRBJ1-1; TRBD1 is the table's D call, not checked against the DNA. TRBV1 is described as a pseudogene. The CDR3 is 13 amino acids. CDR3 region: CTSSQVVQHEAFF. CDR3 DNA: TGCACCAGCAGCCAAGTGGTACAGCATGAAGCTTTCTTT.

The chain couples TRBV11-2 to TRBJ2-5; a possible D gene is TRBD1 (6 bases). The length of the CDR3 is 15 residues. The ends were cut back, 4 bases at V and 4 bases at J, with 16 bases in the middle. Germline V gene lookup returns CDR1 SGHAT and CDR2 FQNNGV. The CDR3 sequence is CASSSSGVQGETQYF. DNA of the CDR3: TGTGCCAGCAGCTCGTCAGGGGTGCAGGGAGAGACCCAGTACTTC.

This clone is a singleton in its sample. The rearrangement links TRBV5-1 to TRBJ1-6; the D gene is possibly TRBD1 (5 bases). Germline CDR1 reads SGHRS; CDR2 reads YFSETQ. The CDR3 contains 16 residues. Trimming took off 4 bases at V and 4 bases at J, with 15 bases between the two ends. The DNA for the CDR3 is TGCGCCAGCAGCCTACAGGCCCTACGGTATAATTCACCCCTCCACTTT. Its protein product is CASSLQALRYNSPLHF.

V and J are TRBV7-8 and TRBJ2-3; no clear D gene. The germline CDR1 and CDR2 sequences are SGHVS and FQNEAQ. V lost 5 bases and J lost 4, with 7 bases in between. This CDR3 is 12 amino acids long. The chain's CDR3 is CASSHWSDTQYF. CDR3 nucleotides: TGTGCCAGCAGCCACTGGTCAGATACGCAGTATTTT. The full variable domain, its missing parts supplied by reference TRBV7-8 and TRBJ2-3, is GAGVSQSPRYKVAKRGQDVALRCDPISGHVSLFWYQQALGQGPEFLTYFQNEAQLDKSGLPSDRFFAERPEGSVSTLKIQRTQQEDSAVYLCASSHWSDTQYFGPGTRLTVL.

The rearrangement links TRBV6-1 to TRBJ2-1; perhaps TRBD2 as D (6 bases). Germline values: CDR1 MNHNS, CDR2 SASEGT. This CDR3 is built from 16 residues. Trimming stripped 4 bases from V and 9 bases from J, with 22 bases between. CDR3 DNA: TGTGCCAGCAGTGGCGGAGGGCTAGTGCCAATTCCTGAGCAGTTCTTC. Translated, it gives CASSGGGLVPIPEQFF.

The chain carries TRBV18 and TRBJ1-6; 10 nucleotides align to TRBD1. Germline CDR1 and CDR2: KGHSH and LQKENI. Unmatched junction bases numbered 6, after V lost 4 bases and J lost 0 bases. The CDR3 covers 18 residues. The CDR3 sequence: CASSLRDRGRSYNSPLHF. Written as DNA, the CDR3 is TGTGCCAGCTCACTCCGGGACAGGGGACGCTCCTATAATTCACCCCTCCACTTT.

V and J are TRBV7-8 and TRBJ1-5; TRBD1 is a possible D gene (6 bases). Trimming shortened V by 5 bases and J by 1 base, and 12 bases separated the two germline ends. CDR1 and CDR2 (germline): SGHVS, FQNEAQ. The CDR3 extends over 15 amino acids. Here the CDR3 DNA reads TGTGCCAGCAGCGTAAGTACAGGGAGCAATCAGCCCCAGCATTTT. It translates to CASSVSTGSNQPQHF.

The genes are TRBV7-9 and TRBJ2-1; 7 bases are shared with TRBD2. The V gene end was trimmed by 1 base and the J gene end by 15 bases; junction bases not matched to a gene: 12. Per the germline V gene, CDR1 is SEHNR and CDR2 is FQNEAQ (reference sequence). The CDR3 consists of 14 residues. CDR3 nucleotides: TGTGCCAGCAGCTTAGGAGGGAAGGGAGGGCCTCGGTTCTTC. Its protein is CASSLGGKGGPRFF.

The V call is TRBV14, the J call TRBJ2-1; 8 bases line up with TRBD2. This CDR3 region has 15 residues. CDR1 and CDR2 (germline): SGHDN, FVKESK. Germline trimming cut 4 bases from V and 4 bases from J; bases unmatched to any gene: 6. CDR3 amino acids: CASSRRTSLYNEQFF. CDR3 DNA sequence: TGTGCCAGCAGCCGCCGGACTAGCCTATACAATGAGCAGTTCTTC.

The chain is built from TRBV18 and TRBJ2-7; tentative D call: TRBD2 (6 bases). Trimming removed 0 bases from V and 0 bases from J, with 15 bases in between. This CDR3 contains 17 residues. The germline V gene has CDR1 KGHSH and CDR2 LQKENI. CDR3 sequence reads: CASSPPGGTDSSYEQYF. As DNA, the CDR3 is TGTGCCAGCTCACCACCGGGCGGGACGGATAGCTCCTACGAGCAGTACTTC.

J is TRBJ1-1 and V is TRBV5-4; D is unresolved. CDR3 size: 12 residues. The V end lost 4 bases, the J end lost 4 bases, and 8 bases lay between the germline ends. From germline, CDR1 is SGHNT and CDR2 YYREEE (reference sequence). The CDR3 DNA sequence: TGTGCCAGCAGCCTCTCGGGCACTGAAGCTTTCTTT. Translation: CASSLSGTEAFF.

The chain uses TRBV4-1 and TRBJ2-7; 12 bases agree with TRBD1. The CDR3 sequence is 15 residues long. CDR1 MGHRA and CDR2 YSYEKL come from the germline V gene. V shed 1 base and J 6 bases; nucleotides not matched to a gene: 4. The CDR3 nucleotides are TGCGCCAGCAGCCAAGTGGGACAGGGGGCTGTCGAGCAGTACTTC. Translated, it gives CASSQVGQGAVEQYF.

This clone came up once. CDR3 nucleotide sequence: TGTCTAAGCAAGCGGGGTCCCGGTGAAGCTTTCTTT. Its protein is CLSKRGPGEAFF. This chain connects TRBV2 to TRBJ1-1; D gene uncertain. The CDR3 covers 12 residues. Per the germline V gene, CDR1 is SNHLY and CDR2 is FYNNEI.

The chain recombines TRBV5-6 with TRBJ2-1, with TRBD2 matching over 10 bases. V lost 3 bases to trimming and J lost 6 bases; unmatched junction nucleotides: 6. Germline lookup yields CDR1 SGHDT and CDR2 YYEEEE. This CDR3 region has 15 residues. CDR3 protein: CASSWGLASANEQFF. As DNA, the CDR3 is TGTGCCAGCAGCTGGGGACTAGCGAGCGCCAATGAGCAGTTCTTC.

The J gene is TRBJ2-1, the V gene TRBV5-6, with TRBD2 as a possible D gene (6 bases). The CDR3 totals 16 residues. Germline lookup yields CDR1 SGHDT and CDR2 YYEEEE. Trimming took off 2 bases at V and 6 bases at J, with 18 bases between the two ends. The CDR3 protein is CASSFKGGKSFNEQFF. In nucleotides, the CDR3 is TGTGCCAGCAGCTTTAAAGGAGGGAAGAGTTTCAATGAGCAGTTCTTC.